This T cell receptor (beta chain) came from a study of shared clonotypes between healthy human individuals (dated by TCRdb to 2018 to 2021). As for the study more broadly: A couple of women and a few men aged 18 to 49 years were included in the cohort. For each donor, three plates each were used for CD4 naive and CD4 memory, two plates were used for CD8 naive, and one plate was used for CD8 memory. To estimate repertoire size and how much clonotypes are shared between individuals, the study performed deep sequencing of blood TCR repertoires from about five healthy adults. Libraries were prepared and TCR repertoires were sequenced by different laboratories using diverse techniques, in order to increase sequencing depth and limit assay-specific biases. Leukapheresis yielded between about 0.9 and 10 billion PBMCs per donor. Results and caveats for the whole study, not just this receptor: Because the study included only a small number of donors, the genetic and exposure-history diversity represented was limited. Rarefaction of sorted-subset datasets indicated incomplete sequencing despite the large sequencing depth. Clonotypes shared by all four sorted-subset donors showed higher generation probabilities than non-shared clonotypes. About 5% of naive CD4, roughly 3.5% of naive CD8, around 2.3% of memory CD4, and approximately 0.39% of memory CD8 clonotypes were shared across a few donors. Only blood was sampled, and tissue TCR repertoires likely differ from those in blood. Naive subsets generally had larger estimated clonotype richness than memory subsets. Pairwise subsampling indicated that sequencing depth was expected to affect the degree of clonotype sharing among donors.

The donors were healthy, HIV-negative adults with no recently reported acute infections or vaccinations. All donors were Caucasian adults living in Nashville, Tennessee, USA. CD4+ T cells were enriched by magnetic negative selection, after which naive cells were positively selected on CD45RA and the negative fraction was taken as the memory subset. Blood was obtained by leukapheresis, after which PBMCs were separated by Ficoll-Histopaque density gradient centrifugation and cryopreserved in liquid nitrogen vapor phase. Analytical flow cytometry was used to check the purity and quantity of each magnetically sorted T cell population. From each sorted fraction, genomic DNA was isolated and quantified by UV absorbance on a Nanodrop 2000c. About this clone: Its target antigen remains unknown. No clone much larger than this one lies a single base away; base qualities are absent.

At the junction V is shortened by 4 bases and J by 0 bases, with 9 bases in between. According to the germline V gene, CDR1 reads MGHRA and CDR2 reads YSYEKL. The CDR3 runs 14 amino acids, cysteine and phenylalanine included. Just CDR3 DNA is preserved here, 42 bases in frame from base 1. Using the deep immunoSEQ assay, TCR CDR3 regions were amplified from genomic DNA by multiplex PCR. Genomic DNA extracted from each cell subset was distributed evenly over all wells of several immunoSEQ 96-well plates, and each plate served as one replicate. Each replicate PCR for sorted subsets received roughly 0.2 ug genomic DNA, equal to some 32,000 T cell genomes. Purified libraries were measured with a Qubit 3.0 fluorometer, size-checked on a Bioanalyzer 2100, and measured again with the KAPA Library Quantification kit. Every immunoSEQ 96-well plate was sequenced on a dedicated single-read 150-cycle Illumina NextSeq 550 flow cell. The study's processing was this. Because only junctional sequences without quality scores were contained in the immunoSEQ output, filtering matching that applied to full-length reads could not be performed. Sequences were annotated with PyIR, a Python wrapper for IgBLAST v1.9, and V/J genes and CDR3 were assigned using IMGT germline references. Reads were filtered out if the reads had weak V/J assignments (E-value above 1e-6), no CDR3, stop codons, out-of-frame junctions, or ambiguous translated residues. V3J clonotypes were defined by identical inferred V gene, J gene, and CDR3 amino acid sequence. Percentage overlap between repertoires was computed as shared unique clonotypes divided by the size of the smaller repertoire. Three approaches were used to assess repertoire richness: RTK rarefaction, the Chao1 estimator, and Recon v2.1 estimates of unobserved clonotypes. For all TCRbeta clonotypes obtained by the gDNA method from several donors, generation probabilities were computed with OLGA. TCRdb's version of the immuneACCESS table is confined to in-frame rearrangements and falls short of the full clone set. An unresolved V gene accounts for under half of the shortfall where checked; the remainder is of unknown origin. V and J calls and clone size come straight from that table; D and trimming were deduced from the DNA. This sample holds approximately 2.5 million clones; just over 90% were observed only once. Of the sample, more than 0.12% is held by the ten largest clones.

The source is a man between 18 and 29 years old in good health. Recombination joined TRBV4-1 with TRBJ1-1, and TRBD1 may be the D gene, going by 5 matching bases. The sequencing sample was made of naive CD4+ T cells sorted from blood. This specimen's cell subset or site label, interpreted: CD45RA+ positively selected. The DNA sequence is as follows: TGCGCCAGCAGCCCTTACAGGCTGAACACTGAAGCTTTCTTT. Its coded protein is CASSPYRLNTEAFF.